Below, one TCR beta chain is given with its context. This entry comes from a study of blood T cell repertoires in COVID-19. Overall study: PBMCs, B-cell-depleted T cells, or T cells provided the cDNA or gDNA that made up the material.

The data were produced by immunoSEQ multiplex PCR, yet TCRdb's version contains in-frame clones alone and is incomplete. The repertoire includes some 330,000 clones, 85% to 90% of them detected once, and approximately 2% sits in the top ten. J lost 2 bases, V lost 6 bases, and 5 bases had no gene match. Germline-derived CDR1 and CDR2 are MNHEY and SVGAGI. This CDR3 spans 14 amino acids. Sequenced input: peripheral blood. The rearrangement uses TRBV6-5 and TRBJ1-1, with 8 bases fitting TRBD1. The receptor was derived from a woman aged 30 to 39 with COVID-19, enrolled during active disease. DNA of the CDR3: TGTGCCAGCAGGAGAGGACAGGGTAACACTGAAGCTTTCTTT. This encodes CASRRGQGNTEAFF.